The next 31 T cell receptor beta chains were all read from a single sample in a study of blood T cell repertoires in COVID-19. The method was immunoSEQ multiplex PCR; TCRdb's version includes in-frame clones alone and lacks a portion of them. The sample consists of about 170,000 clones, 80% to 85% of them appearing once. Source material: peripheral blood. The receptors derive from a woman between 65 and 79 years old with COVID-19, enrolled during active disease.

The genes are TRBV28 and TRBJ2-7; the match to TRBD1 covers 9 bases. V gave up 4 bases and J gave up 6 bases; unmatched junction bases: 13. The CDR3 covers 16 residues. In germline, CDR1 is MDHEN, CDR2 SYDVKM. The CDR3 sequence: CASSSIGQGIFGEQYV. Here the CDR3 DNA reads TGTGCCAGCAGTTCCATAGGACAGGGGATATTCGGCGAGCAGTACGTC.

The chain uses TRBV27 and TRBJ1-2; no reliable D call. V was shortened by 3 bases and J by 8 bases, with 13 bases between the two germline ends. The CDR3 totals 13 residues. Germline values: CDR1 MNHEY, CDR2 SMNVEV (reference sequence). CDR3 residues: CASSFGQAAGYTF. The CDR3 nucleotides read TGTGCCAGCAGTTTTGGGCAGGCCGCGGGCTACACCTTC.

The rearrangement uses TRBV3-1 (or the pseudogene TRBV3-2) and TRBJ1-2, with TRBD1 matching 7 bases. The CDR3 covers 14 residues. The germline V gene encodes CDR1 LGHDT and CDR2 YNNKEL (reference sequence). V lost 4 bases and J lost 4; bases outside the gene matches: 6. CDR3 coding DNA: TGTGCCAGCAGCCTAGAACAGGGGACCTATGGCTACACCTTC. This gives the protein CASSLEQGTYGYTF.

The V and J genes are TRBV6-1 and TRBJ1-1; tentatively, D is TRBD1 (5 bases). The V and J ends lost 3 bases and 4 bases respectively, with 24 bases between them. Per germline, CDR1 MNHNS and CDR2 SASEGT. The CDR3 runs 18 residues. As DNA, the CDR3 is TGTGCCAGCAGTGACGGCGGATCAGGGTACGAATATGGCACTGAAGCTTTCTTT. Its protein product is CASSDGGSGYEYGTEAFF.

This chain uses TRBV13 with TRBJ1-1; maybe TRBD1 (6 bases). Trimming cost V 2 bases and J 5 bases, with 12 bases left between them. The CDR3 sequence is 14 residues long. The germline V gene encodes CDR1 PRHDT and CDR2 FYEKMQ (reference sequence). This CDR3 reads CASSLRQVGTEAFF. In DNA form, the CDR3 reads TGTGCCAGCAGCTTAAGACAGGTTGGAACTGAAGCTTTCTTT.

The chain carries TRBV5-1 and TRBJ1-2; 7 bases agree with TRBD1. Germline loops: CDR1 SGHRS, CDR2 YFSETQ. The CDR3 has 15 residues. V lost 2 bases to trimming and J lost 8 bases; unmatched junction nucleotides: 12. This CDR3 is CASSFTYRDSRGYTF. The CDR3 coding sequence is TGCGCCAGCAGCTTCACCTACCGGGACAGTAGGGGCTACACCTTC. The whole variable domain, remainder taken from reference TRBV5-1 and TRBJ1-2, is KAGVTQTPRYLIKTRGQQVTLSCSPISGHRSVSWYQQTPGQGLQFLFEYFSETQRNKGNFPGRFSGRQFSNSRSEMNVSTLELGDSALYLCASSFTYRDSRGYTFGSGTRLTVV.

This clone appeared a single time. Written as DNA, the CDR3 is TGTGCCAGCAGCGTCACCGGGACAGGGACCGTAAACGAGCAGTACGTC. Protein sequence: CASSVTGTGTVNEQYV. V usage is TRBV5-5 and J usage is TRBJ2-7; 9 bases match TRBD1. This CDR3 region has 16 residues. The V and J ends lost 4 bases and 5 bases, in that order; junction bases with no gene match: 13. Per the germline V gene, CDR1 is SGHKS and CDR2 is YYEKEE (reference sequence).

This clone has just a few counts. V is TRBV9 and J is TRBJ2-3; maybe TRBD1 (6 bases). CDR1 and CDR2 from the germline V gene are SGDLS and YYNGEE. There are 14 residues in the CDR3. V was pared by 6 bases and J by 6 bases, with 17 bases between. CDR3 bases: TGTGCCAGCAACCAGGGGCCGCCAATCGATACGCAGTATTTT. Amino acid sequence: CASNQGPPIDTQYF.

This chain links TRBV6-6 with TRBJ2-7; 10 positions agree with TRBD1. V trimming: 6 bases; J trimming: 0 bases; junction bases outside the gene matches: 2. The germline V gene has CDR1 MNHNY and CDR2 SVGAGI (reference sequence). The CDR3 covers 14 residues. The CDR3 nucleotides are TGTGCCAGCAGGGGACAGGGGACCTCCTACGAGCAGTACGTC. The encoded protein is CASRGQGTSYEQYV.

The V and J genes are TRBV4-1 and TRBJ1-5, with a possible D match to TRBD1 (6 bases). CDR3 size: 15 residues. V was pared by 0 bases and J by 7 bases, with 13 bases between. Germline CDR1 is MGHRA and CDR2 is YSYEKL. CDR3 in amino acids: CASSQDSGVSQPQHF. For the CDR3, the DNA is TGCGCCAGCAGCCAAGATTCAGGGGTGAGCCAGCCCCAGCATTTT.

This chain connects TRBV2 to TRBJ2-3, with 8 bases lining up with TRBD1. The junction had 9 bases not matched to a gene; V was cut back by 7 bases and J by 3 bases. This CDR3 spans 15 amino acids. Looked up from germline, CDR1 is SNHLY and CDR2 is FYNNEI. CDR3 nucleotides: TGTGCCAGCATTGGACAGGGATGGGGAACAGATACGCAGTATTTT. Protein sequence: CASIGQGWGTDTQYF.

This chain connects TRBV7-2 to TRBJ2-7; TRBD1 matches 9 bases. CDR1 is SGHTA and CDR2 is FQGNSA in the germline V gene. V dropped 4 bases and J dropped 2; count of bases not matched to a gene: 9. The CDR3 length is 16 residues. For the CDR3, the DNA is TGTGCCAGCAGCTCGCAAACAGGGGGCGGCACCTACGAGCAGTACTTC. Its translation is CASSSQTGGGTYEQYF.

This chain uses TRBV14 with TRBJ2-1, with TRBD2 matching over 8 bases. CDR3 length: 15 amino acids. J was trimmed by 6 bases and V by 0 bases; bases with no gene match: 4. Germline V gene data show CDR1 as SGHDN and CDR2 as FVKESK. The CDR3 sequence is CASSQDGREGNEQFF. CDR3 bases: TGTGCCAGCAGCCAAGACGGACGGGAGGGCAATGAGCAGTTCTTC. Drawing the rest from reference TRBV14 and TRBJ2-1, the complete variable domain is EAGVTQFPSHSVIEKGQTVTLRCDPISGHDNLYWYRRVMGKEIKFLLHFVKESKQDESGMPNNRFLAERTGGTYSTLKVQPAELEDSGVYFCASSQDGREGNEQFFGPGTRLTVL.

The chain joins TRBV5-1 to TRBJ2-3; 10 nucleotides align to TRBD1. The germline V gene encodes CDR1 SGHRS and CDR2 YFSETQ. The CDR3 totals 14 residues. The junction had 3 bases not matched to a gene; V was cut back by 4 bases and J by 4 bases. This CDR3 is CASSRGQGADTQYF. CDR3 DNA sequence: TGCGCCAGCAGCAGAGGACAGGGGGCAGATACGCAGTATTTT.

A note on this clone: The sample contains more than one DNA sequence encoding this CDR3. CDR3 protein: CASSRTGSTEAFF. The CDR3 DNA sequence: TGTGCCAGCAGCCGGACAGGGTCCACTGAAGCTTTCTTT. The chain carries TRBV3-1 (or the pseudogene TRBV3-2) and TRBJ1-1; 8 positions match TRBD1. CDR1 is LGHDT, CDR2 YNNKEL, per germline (reference sequence). This CDR3 spans 13 amino acids. V trimming: 4 bases; J trimming: 4 bases; junction bases outside the gene matches: 2.

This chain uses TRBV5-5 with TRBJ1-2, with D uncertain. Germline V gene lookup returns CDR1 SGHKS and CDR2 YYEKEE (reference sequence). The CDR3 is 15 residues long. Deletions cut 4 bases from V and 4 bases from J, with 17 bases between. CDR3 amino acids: CASSLKPGQIYGYTF. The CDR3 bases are TGTGCCAGCAGCCTGAAGCCGGGTCAAATCTATGGCTACACCTTC.

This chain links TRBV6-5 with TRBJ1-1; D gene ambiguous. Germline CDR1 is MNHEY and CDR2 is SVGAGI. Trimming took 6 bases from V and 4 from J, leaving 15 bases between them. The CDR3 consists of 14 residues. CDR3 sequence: CASSQGGPSTEAFF. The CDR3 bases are TGTGCCAGCAGCCAAGGAGGGCCGAGCACTGAAGCTTTCTTT.

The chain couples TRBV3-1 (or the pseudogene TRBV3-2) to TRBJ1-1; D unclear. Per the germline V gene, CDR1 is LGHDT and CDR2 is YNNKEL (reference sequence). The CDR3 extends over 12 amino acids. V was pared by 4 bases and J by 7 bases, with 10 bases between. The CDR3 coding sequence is TGTGCCAGCAGCCTTGGTGGACTTGAAGCTTTCTTT. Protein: CASSLGGLEAFF.

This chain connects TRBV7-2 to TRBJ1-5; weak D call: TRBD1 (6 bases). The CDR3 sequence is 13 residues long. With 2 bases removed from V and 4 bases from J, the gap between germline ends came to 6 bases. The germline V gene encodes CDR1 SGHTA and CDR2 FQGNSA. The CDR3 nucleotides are TGTGCCAGCAGCTTACAGGGGAATCAGCCCCAGCATTTT. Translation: CASSLQGNQPQHF.

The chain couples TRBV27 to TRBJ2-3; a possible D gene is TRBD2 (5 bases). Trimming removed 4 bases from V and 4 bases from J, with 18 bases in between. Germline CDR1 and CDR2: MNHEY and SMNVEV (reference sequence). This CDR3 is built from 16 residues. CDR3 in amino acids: CASSSKGRVPADTQYF. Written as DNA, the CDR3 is TGTGCCAGCAGTTCCAAAGGGCGGGTGCCTGCAGATACGCAGTATTTT.

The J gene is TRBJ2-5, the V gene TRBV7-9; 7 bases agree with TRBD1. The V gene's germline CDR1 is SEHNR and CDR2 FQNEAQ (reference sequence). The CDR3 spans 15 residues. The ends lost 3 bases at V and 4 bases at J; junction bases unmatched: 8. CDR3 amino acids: CASSFRQGGGETQYF. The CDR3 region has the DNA TGTGCCAGCAGCTTTAGACAGGGTGGAGGAGAGACCCAGTACTTC.

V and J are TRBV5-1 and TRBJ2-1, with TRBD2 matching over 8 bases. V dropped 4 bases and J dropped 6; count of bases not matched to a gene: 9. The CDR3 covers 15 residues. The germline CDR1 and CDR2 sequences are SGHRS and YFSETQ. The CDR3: CASSPQRERINEQFF. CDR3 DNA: TGCGCCAGCAGCCCCCAGCGGGAGAGGATCAATGAGCAGTTCTTC.

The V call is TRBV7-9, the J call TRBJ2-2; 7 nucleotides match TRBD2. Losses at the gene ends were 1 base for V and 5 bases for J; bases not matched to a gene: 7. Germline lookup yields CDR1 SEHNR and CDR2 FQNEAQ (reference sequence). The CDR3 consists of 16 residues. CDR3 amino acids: CASSLGASGGTGELFF. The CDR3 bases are TGTGCCAGCAGCTTAGGAGCTAGCGGAGGAACCGGGGAGCTGTTTTTT.

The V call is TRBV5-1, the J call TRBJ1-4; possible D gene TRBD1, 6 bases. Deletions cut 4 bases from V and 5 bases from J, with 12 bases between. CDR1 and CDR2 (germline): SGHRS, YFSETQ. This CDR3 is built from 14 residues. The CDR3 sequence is CASSVTGGNEKLFF. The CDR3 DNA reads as TGCGCCAGCAGCGTGACAGGTGGGAATGAAAAACTGTTTTTT.

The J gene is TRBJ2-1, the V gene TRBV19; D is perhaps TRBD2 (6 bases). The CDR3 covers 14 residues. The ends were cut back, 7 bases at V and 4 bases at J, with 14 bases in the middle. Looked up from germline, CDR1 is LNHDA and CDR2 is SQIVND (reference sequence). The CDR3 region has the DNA TGTGCCAGTATGGAGGAGGGTAGATACAATGAGCAGTTCTTC. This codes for CASMEEGRYNEQFF.

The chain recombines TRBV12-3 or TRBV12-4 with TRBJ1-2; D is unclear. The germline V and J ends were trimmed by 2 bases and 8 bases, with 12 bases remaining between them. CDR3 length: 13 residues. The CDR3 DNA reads TGTGCCAGCAGTTTATTCGGGGTGGAAGGCTACACCTTC. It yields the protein CASSLFGVEGYTF.

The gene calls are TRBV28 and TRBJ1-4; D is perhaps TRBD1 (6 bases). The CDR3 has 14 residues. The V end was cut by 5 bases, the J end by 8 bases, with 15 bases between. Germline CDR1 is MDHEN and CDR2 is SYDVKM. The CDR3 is CASSPQGPVEKLFF. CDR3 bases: TGTGCCAGCAGTCCACAGGGCCCGGTAGAAAAACTGTTTTTT. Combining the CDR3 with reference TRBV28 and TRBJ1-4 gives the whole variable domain DVKVTQSSRYLVKRTGEKVFLECVQDMDHENMFWYRQDPGLGLRLIYFSYDVKMKEKGDIPEGYSVSREKKERFSLILESASTNQTSMYLCASSPQGPVEKLFFGSGTQLSVL.

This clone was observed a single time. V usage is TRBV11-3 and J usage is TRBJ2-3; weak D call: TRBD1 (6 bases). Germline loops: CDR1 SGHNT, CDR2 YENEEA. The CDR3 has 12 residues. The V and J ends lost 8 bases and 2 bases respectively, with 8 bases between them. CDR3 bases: TGTGCCAGCGGACAGCACACAGATACGCAGTATTTT. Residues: CASGQHTDTQYF.

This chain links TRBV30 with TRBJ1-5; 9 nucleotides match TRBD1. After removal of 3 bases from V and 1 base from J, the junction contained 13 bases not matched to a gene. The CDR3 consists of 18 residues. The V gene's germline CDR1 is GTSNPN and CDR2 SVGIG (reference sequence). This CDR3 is CAWSVPGQGGASNQPQHF. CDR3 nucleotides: TGTGCCTGGAGCGTTCCGGGACAGGGAGGGGCAAGCAATCAGCCCCAGCATTTT.

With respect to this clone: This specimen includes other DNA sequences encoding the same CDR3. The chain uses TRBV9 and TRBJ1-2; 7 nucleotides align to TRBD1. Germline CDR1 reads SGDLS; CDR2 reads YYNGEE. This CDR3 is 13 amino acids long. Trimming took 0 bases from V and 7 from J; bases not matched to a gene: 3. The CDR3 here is CASSVGQGGGYTF. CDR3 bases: TGTGCCAGCAGCGTAGGACAGGGCGGTGGCTACACCTTC.

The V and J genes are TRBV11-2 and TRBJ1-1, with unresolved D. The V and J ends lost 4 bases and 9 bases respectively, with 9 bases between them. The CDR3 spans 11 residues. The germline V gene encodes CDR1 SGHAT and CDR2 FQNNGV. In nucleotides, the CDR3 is TGTGCCAGCAGCTCCTTAGCAAAAGCTTTCTTT. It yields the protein CASSSLAKAFF.